Below, 22 T cell receptor beta chains from the same sample are listed, as sequenced in a study of T-cell reconstitution after alpha-beta-depleted transplantation in children. The library targeted TCRbeta and was prepared with unique molecular identifiers. TCRdb reprocessed the PCR reads via MiXCR and lists one record per CDR3 protein. This table has 900,000 or so distinct CDR3 sequences, approximately 15% appearing once. The sequences come from PBMCs, mostly from graft donor cells, collected 360 days after TCRalphabeta/CD19-depleted stem cell transplant. The receptors come from a male patient between 10 and 17 years old who had a stem cell transplant for acute lymphoblastic leukemia, so the T cells may come from the graft donor.

This clonotype has only a few counts. This sequence joins TRBV5-1 and TRBJ2-2; 7 nucleotides match TRBD1. CDR1 is SGHRS and CDR2 is YFSETQ in the germline V gene. J gave up 1 base and V 1 base, and 4 bases lay outside the gene matches. This CDR3 is 16 amino acids long. The CDR3 is CASSLTTGRNTGELFF. Here the CDR3 DNA reads TGCGCCAGCAGCTTGACGACAGGGAGGAACACCGGGGAGCTGTTTTTT. The whole variable domain, remainder taken from reference TRBV5-1 and TRBJ2-2, is KAGVTQTPRYLIKTRGQQVTLSCSPISGHRSVSWYQQTPGQGLQFLFEYFSETQRNKGNFPGRFSGRQFSNSRSEMNVSTLELGDSALYLCASSLTTGRNTGELFFGEGSRLTVL.

There are a few counts of this clonotype. The chain links TRBV12-3 or TRBV12-4 to TRBJ1-1, with D perhaps matching TRBD1 (5 bases). The CDR3 runs to 16 residues. V dropped 6 bases and J dropped 1 base, with 18 bases sitting between them. CDR3: CASSRIQTGQNTEAFF. As DNA, the CDR3 is TGTGCCAGCAGCCGTATTCAGACCGGACAGAACACTGAAGCTTTCTTT.

This clonotype was seen a handful of times. The chain recombines TRBV5-1 with TRBJ2-7, with 7 bases that match TRBD1. This CDR3 comprises 16 residues. J was trimmed by 0 bases and V by 2 bases; bases with no gene match: 8. The germline CDR1 and CDR2 sequences are SGHRS and YFSETQ. This CDR3 is CASSLAPGQRSYEQYF. Written as DNA, the CDR3 is TGCGCCAGCAGCTTAGCTCCGGGACAGCGCTCCTACGAGCAGTACTTC. Combining the CDR3 with reference TRBV5-1 and TRBJ2-7 gives the whole variable domain KAGVTQTPRYLIKTRGQQVTLSCSPISGHRSVSWYQQTPGQGLQFLFEYFSETQRNKGNFPGRFSGRQFSNSRSEMNVSTLELGDSALYLCASSLAPGQRSYEQYFGPGTRLTVT.

This chain links TRBV7-2 with TRBJ2-4, with 7 bases aligning to TRBD2. CDR3 size: 15 residues. Per germline, CDR1 SGHTA and CDR2 FQGNSA. Trimming took 5 bases from V and 4 from J; bases not matched to a gene: 8. The CDR3 region is CASSGASSGKNIQYF. CDR3 nucleotides: TGTGCCAGCAGCGGAGCGTCTAGCGGAAAAAACATTCAGTACTTC. Looking up the rest from reference TRBV7-2 and TRBJ2-4 gives the full variable domain: GAGVSQSPSNKVTEKGKDVELRCDPISGHTALYWYRQSLGQGLEFLIYFQGNSAPDKSGLPSDRFSAERTGGSVSTLTIQRTQQEDSAVYLCASSGASSGKNIQYFGAGTRLSVL.

This clonotype was observed at least ten times. The rearrangement joins TRBV12-3 or TRBV12-4 to TRBJ2-2; D ambiguous. The CDR3 spans 14 residues. Trimming took 1 base from V and 4 from J, leaving 7 bases between them. CDR3 sequence (DNA): TGTGCCAGCAGTTTAGAGAGGCCCACCGGGGAGCTGTTTTTT. Translation gives CASSLERPTGELFF.

A few counts support this clonotype. The J gene is TRBJ2-4, the V gene TRBV7-8; D gene uncertain. CDR1 and CDR2 (germline): SGHVS, FQNEAQ. V gave up 5 bases and J gave up 1 base, with 21 bases separating them. There are 18 residues in the CDR3. CDR3 region: CASSPKRSSYSAKNIQYF. The CDR3 nucleotides are TGTGCCAGCAGCCCAAAACGGTCATCGTATTCTGCCAAAAACATTCAGTACTTC.

The V gene is TRBV3-1, the J gene TRBJ1-1, with TRBD1 matching over 8 bases. The CDR3 is 14 residues long. The V gene end was trimmed by 3 bases and the J gene end by 8 bases; junction bases not matched to a gene: 8. Germline-derived CDR1 and CDR2 are LGHDT and YNNKEL (reference sequence). This CDR3 reads CASSHDAGGAEAFF. CDR3 sequence (DNA): TGTGCCAGCAGCCATGACGCAGGGGGCGCCGAAGCTTTCTTT.

This clonotype was counted at least ten times. This chain connects TRBV11-2 to TRBJ2-1; possible D gene TRBD1, 6 bases. Trimming left V 1 base short and J 3 bases short, with 10 bases between. Germline assignment: CDR1 SGHAT and CDR2 FQNNGV. The CDR3 totals 15 residues. CDR3 region: CASSLGQAFYNEQFF. In nucleotides, the CDR3 is TGTGCCAGCAGCTTAGGACAGGCCTTCTACAATGAGCAGTTCTTC.

The J gene is TRBJ1-1, the V gene TRBV9, with a weak D call TRBD1 (6 bases). With 5 bases removed from V and 9 bases from J, the gap between germline ends came to 17 bases. Germline CDR1 reads SGDLS; CDR2 reads YYNGEE. The CDR3 covers 13 residues. The CDR3 is CASSNGRGGQAFF. The DNA of the CDR3 is TGTGCCAGCAGTAACGGCAGGGGTGGCCAAGCTTTCTTT.

The chain links TRBV11-2 to TRBJ2-3, with D unresolved. This CDR3 region has 14 residues. The germline gives CDR1 SGHAT, CDR2 FQNNGV. V dropped 5 bases and J dropped 4 bases, with 13 bases sitting between them. CDR3 DNA: TGTGCCAGCAGCCCCCCCAACCAGGCAGATACGCAGTATTTT. Translated, it gives CASSPPNQADTQYF.

This chain links TRBV18 with TRBJ1-5; a possible D gene is TRBD1 (5 bases). This CDR3 is 15 amino acids long. Trimming removed 2 bases from V and 3 bases from J, with 11 bases in between. CDR1 is KGHSH and CDR2 is LQKENI in the germline V gene. The CDR3: CASSPEGLVNQPQHF. CDR3 DNA: TGTGCCAGCTCACCAGAGGGGTTAGTCAATCAGCCCCAGCATTTT.

The J gene is TRBJ2-1, the V gene TRBV20-1, with D tentatively TRBD1 or TRBD2 (5 bases each). This CDR3 spans 14 amino acids. Trimming left V 5 bases short and J 8 bases short, with 19 bases between. Germline V gene lookup returns CDR1 DFQATT and CDR2 SNEGSKA (reference sequence). CDR3 DNA sequence: TGCAGTGCTGCCGGCTGGGGGAGAATGTATGAGCAGTTCTTC. This gives the protein CSAAGWGRMYEQFF.

The table lists this clonotype with a few counts. The CDR3 DNA reads as TGTGCCAGCAGGACCCTTGGTCGGGCGGGAGAGATTAGGGTAGACAATGAGCAGTTCTTC. Amino acid sequence: CASRTLGRAGEIRVDNEQFF. This chain links TRBV27 with TRBJ2-1; 7 positions agree with TRBD2. CDR1 and CDR2 from the germline V gene are MNHEY and SMNVEV (reference sequence). With V trimmed by 6 bases and J by 5 bases, 25 bases remained unmatched. The CDR3 contains 20 residues.

This clonotype appeared a few times. CDR3 amino acids: CSVLADPTGELFF. CDR3 nucleotide sequence: TGCAGCGTCTTAGCGGATCCCACCGGGGAGCTGTTTTTT. The chain employs TRBV29-1 and TRBJ2-2, with D possibly being TRBD2 (6 bases). Germline V CDR1 and CDR2: SQVTM, ANQGSEA. V was trimmed by 6 bases and J by 4 bases, leaving 12 bases between them. CDR3 length: 13 amino acids.

This clonotype was seen a few times. This chain connects TRBV20-1 to TRBJ1-2; 7 nucleotides align to TRBD1. The CDR3 spans 14 residues. After removal of 6 bases from V and 0 bases from J, the junction contained 7 bases not matched to a gene. Germline loops: CDR1 DFQATT, CDR2 SNEGSKA (reference sequence). This CDR3 reads CSARRTGSNYGYTF. The CDR3 DNA reads as TGCAGTGCCCGACGGACAGGCTCTAACTATGGCTACACCTTC.

This clonotype showed up just a few times. The chain has TRBV24-1 and TRBJ2-1, with TRBD2 identical over 8 bases. J was trimmed by 9 bases and V by 6 bases; bases with no gene match: 12. Germline-derived CDR1 and CDR2 are KGHDR and SFDVKD. CDR3 length: 15 amino acids. DNA for the CDR3: TGTGCCACCAGTCCTAGCGGGTGGGTCCACGGTGAGCAGTTCTTC. Translating gives CATSPSGWVHGEQFF.

The chain links TRBV12-3 or TRBV12-4 to TRBJ1-5, with 8 bases identical to TRBD1. The CDR3 runs 16 residues. Losses at the gene ends were 6 bases for V and 5 bases for J; bases not matched to a gene: 12. The CDR3 sequence: CASRLMYRGADQPQHF. The CDR3 nucleotides are TGTGCCAGCAGATTGATGTACAGGGGGGCGGATCAGCCCCAGCATTTT.

The chain couples TRBV4-2 to TRBJ1-5; 11 nucleotides line up with TRBD1. Losses at the gene ends were 3 bases for V and 2 bases for J; bases not matched to a gene: 6. The CDR3 is 17 residues long. CDR1 and CDR2 (germline): LGHNA, YNFKEQ. CDR3 sequence: CASSQGGQGVGNQPQHF. The CDR3 DNA is TGTGCCAGCAGCCAGGGGGGACAGGGGGTAGGCAATCAGCCCCAGCATTTT.

The chain uses TRBV5-1 and TRBJ2-6; possibly TRBD1 for D (6 bases). V lost 2 bases and J lost 2, with 20 bases in between. The length of the CDR3 is 19 residues. Germline V gene sequence: CDR1 SGHRS, CDR2 YFSETQ. CDR3 coding DNA: TGCGCCAGCAGCTTAAGAAGGACAGACGCACCTGCTGGGGCCAACGTCCTGACTTTC. This sequence encodes CASSLRRTDAPAGANVLTF. Complete variable domain (other parts from reference TRBV5-1 and TRBJ2-6): KAGVTQTPRYLIKTRGQQVTLSCSPISGHRSVSWYQQTPGQGLQFLFEYFSETQRNKGNFPGRFSGRQFSNSRSEMNVSTLELGDSALYLCASSLRRTDAPAGANVLTFGAGSRLTVL.

This clonotype was observed a few times. The chain joins TRBV4-1 to TRBJ1-2; D might be TRBD1 (5 bases). The CDR3 has 15 amino acids. V was pared by 3 bases and J by 4 bases, with 15 bases between. Germline V gene lookup returns CDR1 MGHRA and CDR2 YSYEKL. Here the CDR3 reads CASSHRRGAGYGYTF. CDR3 nucleotides: TGCGCCAGCAGCCATAGGAGGGGCGCAGGCTATGGCTACACCTTC.

This clonotype was counted only a few times. This chain uses TRBV20-1 with TRBJ1-2, with no clear D. Germline V gene data show CDR1 as DFQATT and CDR2 as SNEGSKA (reference sequence). The CDR3 covers 12 residues. Deletions cut 1 base from V and 4 bases from J, with 7 bases between. The CDR3 DNA follows: TGCAGTGCTAGAGCCCCCCCCTATGGCTACACCTTC. This codes for CSARAPPYGYTF.

The V gene is TRBV29-1, the J gene TRBJ2-1; D may be TRBD2 (5 bases). The CDR3 runs to 13 residues. CDR1 SQVTM and CDR2 ANQGSEA come from the germline V gene. V dropped 2 bases and J dropped 3 bases, with 8 bases sitting between them. The CDR3 bases are TGCAGCGTTGAACTAGCCTACTACAATGAGCAGTTCTTC. Protein: CSVELAYYNEQFF.